This TCR beta chain was profiled in a study of CD8+ T cells in alopecia areata. General study results and limits: For lesional scalp, especially alopecia totalis/universalis, clonality was higher than in normal scalp.

Treatment specified: oral pan-JAK inhibitor, 5-10 mg twice daily. Losses at the gene ends were 7 bases for V and 4 bases for J; bases not matched to a gene: 8. Germline lookup yields CDR1 SGDLS and CDR2 YYNGEE. The CDR3 covers 15 residues. In each case, RNA was isolated and then reverse transcribed into cDNA as the sequencing template. Assay used: immunoSEQ multiplex PCR; TCRdb lists only in-frame clones, some missing. The repertoire holds 150,000 to 200,000 clones, 58% seen once, with 5.5% to 6% in the top ten. For this clone: Its antigen is currently unknown.

The sequences come from CD4+ T cells sorted from blood, collected at week 24, from a patient treated with tofacitinib. This rearrangement joins TRBV9 to TRBJ2-1, with 10 bases lining up with TRBD2. This TCR derives from a human donor with alopecia areata. CDR3 sequence: CASSSGSGLYNEQFF. The CDR3 region has the DNA TGTGCCAGCTCTAGCGGGAGTGGCCTTTACAATGAGCAGTTCTTC.